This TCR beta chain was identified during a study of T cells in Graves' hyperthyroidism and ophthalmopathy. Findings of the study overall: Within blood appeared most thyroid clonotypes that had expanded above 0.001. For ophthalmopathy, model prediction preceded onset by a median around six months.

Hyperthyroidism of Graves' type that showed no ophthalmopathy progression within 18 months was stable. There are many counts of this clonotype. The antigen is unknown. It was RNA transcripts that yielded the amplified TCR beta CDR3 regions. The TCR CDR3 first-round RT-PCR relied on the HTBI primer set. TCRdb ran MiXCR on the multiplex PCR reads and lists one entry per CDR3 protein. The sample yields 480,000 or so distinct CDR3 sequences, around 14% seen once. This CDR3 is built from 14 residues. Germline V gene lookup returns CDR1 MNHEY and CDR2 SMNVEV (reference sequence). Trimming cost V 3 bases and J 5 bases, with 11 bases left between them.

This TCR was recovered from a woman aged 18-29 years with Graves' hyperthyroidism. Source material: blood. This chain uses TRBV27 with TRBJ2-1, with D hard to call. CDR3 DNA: TGTGCCAGCAGTTTTTACGACAACAACAATGAGCAGTTCTTC. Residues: CASSFYDNNNEQFF.